This TCR beta chain came from a study of blood T cell repertoires in COVID-19. Original processing methods: For nucleated cells, counts were estimated from reference gene primer amplification. The method was immunoSEQ multiplex PCR; TCRdb's version includes in-frame clones alone and lacks a portion of them. D and trimming come from the DNA, and the V and J calls and clone size come from that table. The sample shows a few hundred thousand clones, more than 70% of them seen only once. From germline, CDR1 is MNHEY and CDR2 SVGAGI. The CDR3 totals 14 residues. V lost 6 bases and J lost 5, with 15 bases in between.

The specimen sequenced was PBMCs or T cells enriched from blood (not recorded which). The chain recombines TRBV6-5 with TRBJ2-3, with D tentatively TRBD1 (6 bases). The clonotype comes from a woman younger than 35 who had recovered from COVID-19. The DNA for the CDR3 is TGTGCCAGCAGACCGGGACACGGAGGAGATACGCAGTATTTT. As protein: CASRPGHGGDTQYF.